Here is one T cell receptor beta chain with its context. Its antigen is currently not known. No much larger clone is present one base from it, and per-base qualities are unavailable. The data were obtained in a study of post-analysis software for immune sequencing data (dated by TCRdb to the mid-2010s). For context, the study as a whole: Disease courses on record covered relapsing-remitting, secondary progressive and progressive-relapsing multiple sclerosis, though some patients had no subtype annotation. A subset of samples was prepared in parallel using single-end sample barcoding, then pooled and co-amplified after Illumina adapter ligation. The patient repertoires were set against 11 previously published healthy control repertoires from donors whose ages ranged from 6 to 25 years.

General conclusions and limits of the study: Compared with controls, multiple sclerosis patients had significantly lower normalized Chao1 diversity, a finding suggesting substantial peripheral T-cell clonal expansion. Direct clustering with F measure revealed strong co-clustering of samples prepared in the same batch, which led to a batch-effect correction. Patients showed significantly higher frequencies than controls for several TRBV segments, among them TRBV5-6, TRBV5-1 and TRBV20-1. The control group was slightly older than the multiple sclerosis patient group.

CDR1 and CDR2 were assigned from the germline V gene as KGHSH and LQKENI. Reading from cysteine to phenylalanine, the CDR3 counts 16 amino acids. CDR3 DNA is the only sequence kept; it has 48 bases, read in frame from the first base. At the junction V is shortened by 1 base and J by 4 bases, with 13 bases in between. Libraries came from PCR. TCRdb records Illumina HiSeq 2500 as the sequencer. Unique molecular identifiers were incorporated into TCR beta cDNA libraries to reduce PCR and sequencing biases. Some 500,000 cDNA molecules were obtained per 1 to 10 million input T cells, so each molecule approximated one T cell. The same protocol used for the earlier healthy control dataset was applied to prepare and sequence the patient libraries. Within a given batch, samples were prepared together, multiplexed and sequenced on the same HiSeq lane. The authors' analysis ran thus. MIGEC was used to process the raw barcoded reads, and molecular identifier groups with only a single read were discarded before consensus assembly and CDR3 extraction. VDJtools was used for post-analysis of the clonotype tables, with diversity normalized by down-sampling every dataset to the smallest sample size. Repertoire overlap clustering matched CDR3 amino acid but not nucleotide sequences to correct batch-related cross-sample contamination. TCRdb passed the public sequencing reads through fastp at Q25 and MiXCR, retaining productive beta sequences. Rows with one shared CDR3 protein collapse into an entry with the most common genes and DNA. TCRdb, not the original authors, processed these V and J calls. The sample table lists about 680,000 distinct CDR3 sequences, over 45% of them with a count of one. The ten largest make up around 10% of the sample.

To demonstrate the VDJtools post-analysis software, the study profiled TCR beta repertoires from the peripheral blood of approximately twelve young patients with multiple sclerosis. The multiple sclerosis patients were children and adolescents ranging in age from roughly 6 to 16 years. The clonotype comes from a girl aged 2 to 10 with multiple sclerosis. In this chain, TRBV18 is recombined with TRBJ2-2, with TRBD1 as a weak D call on 6 bases. The sequenced sample consisted of blood. The DNA reads TGTGCCAGCTCACCACAGACAGGTTGGAGCACCGGGGAGCTGTTTTTT. This encodes CASSPQTGWSTGELFF.